This T cell receptor beta chain was captured in a study of cytomegalovirus exposure and HLA in healthy donors. Looking at the study overall: Caucasian-associated ancestry cluster membership applied to over 80% of around 400 genotyped donors.

In the PCR, 60 Vbeta and 13 Jbeta primers were used. The table came from immunoSEQ multiplex PCR; TCRdb's copy has only in-frame clones and leaves some out. Among over 45,000 clones listed, around three quarters were seen once. V lost 7 bases to trimming and J lost 3 bases; unmatched junction nucleotides: 6. From germline, CDR1 is SGHRS and CDR2 YFSETQ. The CDR3 is 14 residues long. The TCR comes from a female donor in good health and CMV-seronegative. This chain uses TRBV5-1 with TRBJ2-1, with 8 bases lining up with TRBD2. Sequenced material: PBMCs. For the CDR3, the DNA is TGCGCCAGCGGGGGCGCGGGGGGCTACAATGAGCAGTTCTTC. It specifies CASGGAGGYNEQFF.